The clone carrying this T cell receptor beta chain was detected a few times. This sample is drawn from a study of T-cell reconstitution after alpha-beta-depleted transplantation in children. Preparation of the TCRbeta library used unique molecular identifiers. TCRdb re-analysed the PCR reads in MiXCR, keeping a single row per CDR3 protein. The table has approximately 350,000 distinct CDR3 sequences, 10% seen once. The CDR3 sequence is 14 residues long. The V end was cut by 4 bases, the J end by 0 bases, with 7 bases between. Germline V gene lookup returns CDR1 SGHRS and CDR2 YFSETQ. The rearrangement links TRBV5-1 to TRBJ1-4; D gene unclear. This material consisted of PBMCs from the stem cell graft donor, taken from the stem cell graft. The TCR originated in a human donor who donated a stem cell graft to a child with acute lymphoblastic leukemia. Written as DNA, the CDR3 is TGCGCCAGCAGCATGAGTGCAACTAATGAAAAACTGTTTTTT. Residues: CASSMSATNEKLFF.